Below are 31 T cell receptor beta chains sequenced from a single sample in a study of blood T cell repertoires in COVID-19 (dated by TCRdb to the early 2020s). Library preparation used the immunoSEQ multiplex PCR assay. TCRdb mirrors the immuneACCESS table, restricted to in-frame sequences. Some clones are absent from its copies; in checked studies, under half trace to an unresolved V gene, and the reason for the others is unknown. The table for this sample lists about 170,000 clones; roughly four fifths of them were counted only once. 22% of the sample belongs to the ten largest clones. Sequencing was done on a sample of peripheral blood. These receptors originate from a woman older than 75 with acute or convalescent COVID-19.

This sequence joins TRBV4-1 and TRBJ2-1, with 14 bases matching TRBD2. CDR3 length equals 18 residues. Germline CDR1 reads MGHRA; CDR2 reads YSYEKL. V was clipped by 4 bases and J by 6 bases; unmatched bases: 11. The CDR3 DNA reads TGCGCCAGCAGCCTACGGAGACTAGCGGGAGGGCTTAGCAATGAGCAGTTCTTC. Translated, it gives CASSLRRLAGGLSNEQFF.

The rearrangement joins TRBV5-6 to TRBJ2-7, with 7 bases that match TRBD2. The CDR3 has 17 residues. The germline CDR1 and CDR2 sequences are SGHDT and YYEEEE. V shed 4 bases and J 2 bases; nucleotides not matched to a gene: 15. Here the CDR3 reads CASSGHLTSATTYEQYF. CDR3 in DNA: TGTGCCAGCAGCGGACACCTCACTAGCGCGACAACCTACGAGCAGTACTTC.

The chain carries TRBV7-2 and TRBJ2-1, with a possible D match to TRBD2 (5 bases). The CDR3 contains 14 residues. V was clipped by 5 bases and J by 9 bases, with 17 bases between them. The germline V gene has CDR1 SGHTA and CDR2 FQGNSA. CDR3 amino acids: CASSPDPSPTEQFF. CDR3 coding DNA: TGTGCCAGCAGCCCAGACCCTAGCCCTACTGAGCAGTTCTTC.

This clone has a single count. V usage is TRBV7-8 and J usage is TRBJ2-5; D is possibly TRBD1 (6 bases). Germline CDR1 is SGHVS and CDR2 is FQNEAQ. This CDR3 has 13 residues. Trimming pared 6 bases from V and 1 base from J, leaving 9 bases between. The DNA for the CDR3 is TGTGCCAGCAGTTTGGACAGCCAAGAGACCCAGTACTTC. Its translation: CASSLDSQETQYF.

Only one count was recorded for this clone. This CDR3 is CAISESRGGVGPQHF. The CDR3 nucleotides read TGTGCCATCAGTGAGTCGAGAGGGGGCGTCGGGCCCCAGCATTTT. This chain uses TRBV10-3 with TRBJ1-5; TRBD1 matches at 7 bases. Germline V gene data show CDR1 as ENHRY and CDR2 as SYGVKD. Trimming took 0 bases from V and 9 from J; bases not matched to a gene: 8. CDR3 size: 15 residues.

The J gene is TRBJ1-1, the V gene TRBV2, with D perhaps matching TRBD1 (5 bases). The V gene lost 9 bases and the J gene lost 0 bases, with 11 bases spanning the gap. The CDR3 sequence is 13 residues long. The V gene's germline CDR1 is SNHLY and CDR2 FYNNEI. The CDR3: CASEVQVNTEAFF. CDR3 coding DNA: TGTGCCAGTGAAGTACAGGTGAACACTGAAGCTTTCTTT.

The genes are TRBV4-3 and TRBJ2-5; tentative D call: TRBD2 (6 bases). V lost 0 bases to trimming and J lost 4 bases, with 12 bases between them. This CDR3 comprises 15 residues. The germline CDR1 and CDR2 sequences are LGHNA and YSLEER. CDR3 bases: TGCGCCAGCAGCCAAGAATGGGGACTCCGAGAGACCCAGTACTTC. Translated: CASSQEWGLRETQYF.

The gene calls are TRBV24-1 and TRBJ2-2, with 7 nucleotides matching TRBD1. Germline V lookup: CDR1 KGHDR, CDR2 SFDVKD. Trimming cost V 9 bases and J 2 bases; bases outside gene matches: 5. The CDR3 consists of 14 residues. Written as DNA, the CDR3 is TGTGCCACCGGAGGACAGGAAAACACCGGGGAGCTGTTTTTT. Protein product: CATGGQENTGELFF.

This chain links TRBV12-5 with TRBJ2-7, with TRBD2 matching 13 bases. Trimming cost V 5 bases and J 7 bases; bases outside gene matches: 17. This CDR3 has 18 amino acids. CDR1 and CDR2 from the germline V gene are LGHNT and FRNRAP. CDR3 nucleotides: TGTGCTAGTGGTACCCCGACAGGGGCCGGGACTAGCGGGACGGAGCAGTACTTC. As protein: CASGTPTGAGTSGTEQYF. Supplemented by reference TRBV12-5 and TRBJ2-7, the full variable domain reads DARVTQTPRHKVTEMGQEVTMRCQPILGHNTVFWYRQTMMQGLELLAYFRNRAPLDDSGMPKDRFSAEMPDATLATLKIQPSEPRDSAVYFCASGTPTGAGTSGTEQYFGPGTRLTVT.

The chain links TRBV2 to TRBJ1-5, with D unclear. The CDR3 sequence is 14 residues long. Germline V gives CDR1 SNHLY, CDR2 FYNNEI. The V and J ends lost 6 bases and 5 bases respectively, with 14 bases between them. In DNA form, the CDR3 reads TGTGCCAGCAGAAGCCTACTGCCCCATCAGCCCCAGCATTTT. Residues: CASRSLLPHQPQHF.

CDR3 coding DNA: TGTGCCAGTAGTATGCCCTCCATGAGGACTGAAGCTTTCTTT. The encoded protein is CASSMPSMRTEAFF. The rearrangement joins TRBV19 to TRBJ1-1; D gene ambiguous. The germline gives CDR1 LNHDA, CDR2 SQIVND (reference sequence). V was shortened by 3 bases and J by 5 bases, with 13 bases between the two germline ends. This CDR3 has 14 residues.

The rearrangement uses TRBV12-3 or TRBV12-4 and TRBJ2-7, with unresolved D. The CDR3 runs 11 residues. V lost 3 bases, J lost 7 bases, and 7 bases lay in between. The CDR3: CASSLREEQYF. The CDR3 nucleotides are TGTGCCAGCAGTTTGCGAGAGGAGCAGTACTTC.

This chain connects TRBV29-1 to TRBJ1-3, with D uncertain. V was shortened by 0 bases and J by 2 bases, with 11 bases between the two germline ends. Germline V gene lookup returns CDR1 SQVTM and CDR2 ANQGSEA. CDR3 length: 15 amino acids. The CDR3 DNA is TGCAGCGTTGAAGATCGCAAAACGGCTGGAAACACCATATATTTT. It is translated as CSVEDRKTAGNTIYF.

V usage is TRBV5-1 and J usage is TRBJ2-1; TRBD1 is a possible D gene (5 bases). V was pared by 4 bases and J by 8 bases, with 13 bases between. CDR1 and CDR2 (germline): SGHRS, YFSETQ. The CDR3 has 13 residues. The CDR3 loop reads CASSKLTQDEQFF. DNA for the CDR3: TGCGCCAGCAGCAAGCTAACACAGGATGAGCAGTTCTTC.

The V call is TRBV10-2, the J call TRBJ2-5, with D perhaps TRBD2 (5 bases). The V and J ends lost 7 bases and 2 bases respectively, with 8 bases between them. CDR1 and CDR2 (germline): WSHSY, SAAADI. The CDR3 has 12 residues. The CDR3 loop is CASTPGQETQYF. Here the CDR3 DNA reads TGCGCCAGCACCCCGGGACAAGAGACCCAGTACTTC.

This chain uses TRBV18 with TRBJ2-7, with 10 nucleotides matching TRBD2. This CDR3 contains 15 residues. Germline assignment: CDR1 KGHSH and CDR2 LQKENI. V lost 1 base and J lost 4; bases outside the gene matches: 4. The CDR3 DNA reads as TGTGCCAGCTCACCACATAAGACTAGCGGGTACGAGCAGTACTTC. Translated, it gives CASSPHKTSGYEQYF.

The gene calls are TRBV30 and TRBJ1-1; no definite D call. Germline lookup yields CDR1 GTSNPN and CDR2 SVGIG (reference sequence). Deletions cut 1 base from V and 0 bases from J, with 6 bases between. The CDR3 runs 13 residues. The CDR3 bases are TGTGCCTGGAGTGGACAATTGAACACTGAAGCTTTCTTT. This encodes CAWSGQLNTEAFF.

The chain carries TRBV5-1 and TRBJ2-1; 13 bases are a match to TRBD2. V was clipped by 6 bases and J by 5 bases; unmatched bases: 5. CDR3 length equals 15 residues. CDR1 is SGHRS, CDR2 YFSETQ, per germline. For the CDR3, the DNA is TGCGCCAGCAAGACTAGCGGGAGGCCCGACAATGAGCAGTTCTTC. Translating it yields CASKTSGRPDNEQFF.

The CDR3 DNA is TGCGCCAGCAGCCAAGACGGTACTAGCGGGACCGATGAGCAGTTCTTC. Its protein is CASSQDGTSGTDEQFF. J is TRBJ2-1 and V is TRBV4-3, with TRBD2 identical over 10 bases. This CDR3 has 16 amino acids. V dropped 0 bases and J dropped 8; count of bases not matched to a gene: 7. CDR1 and CDR2 (germline): LGHNA, YSLEER.

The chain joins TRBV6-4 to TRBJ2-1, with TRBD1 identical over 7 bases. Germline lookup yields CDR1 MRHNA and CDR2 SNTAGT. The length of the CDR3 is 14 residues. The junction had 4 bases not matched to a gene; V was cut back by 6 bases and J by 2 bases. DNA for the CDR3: TGTGCCAGCAGCTCTCAGGGGGCCTACAATGAGCAGTTCTTC. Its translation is CASSSQGAYNEQFF.

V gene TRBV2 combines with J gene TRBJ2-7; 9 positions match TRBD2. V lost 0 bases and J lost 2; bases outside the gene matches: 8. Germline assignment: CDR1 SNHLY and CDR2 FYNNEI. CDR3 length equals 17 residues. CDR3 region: CASSEALSGSYPYEQYF. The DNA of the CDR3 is TGTGCCAGCAGTGAAGCGCTTAGCGGGAGTTACCCCTACGAGCAGTACTTC.

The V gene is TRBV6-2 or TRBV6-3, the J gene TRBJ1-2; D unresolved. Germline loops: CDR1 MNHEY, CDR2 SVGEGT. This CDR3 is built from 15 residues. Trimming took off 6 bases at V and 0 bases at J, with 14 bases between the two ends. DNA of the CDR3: TGTGCCAGCAGCCCCCTCATTCGGGCTAACTATGGCTACACCTTC. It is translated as CASSPLIRANYGYTF.

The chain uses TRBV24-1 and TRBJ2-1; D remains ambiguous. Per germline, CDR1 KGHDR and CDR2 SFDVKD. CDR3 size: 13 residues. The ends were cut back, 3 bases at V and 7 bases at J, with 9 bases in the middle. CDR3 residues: CATSDPRNNEQFF. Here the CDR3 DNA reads TGTGCCACCAGTGATCCTAGGAATAATGAGCAGTTCTTC.

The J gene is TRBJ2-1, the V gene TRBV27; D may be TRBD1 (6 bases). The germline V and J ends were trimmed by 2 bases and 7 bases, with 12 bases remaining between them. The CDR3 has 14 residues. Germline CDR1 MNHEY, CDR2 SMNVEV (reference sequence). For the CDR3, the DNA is TGTGCCAGCAGTTTAGAACAGGGTGGAAATGAGCAGTTCTTC. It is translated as CASSLEQGGNEQFF.

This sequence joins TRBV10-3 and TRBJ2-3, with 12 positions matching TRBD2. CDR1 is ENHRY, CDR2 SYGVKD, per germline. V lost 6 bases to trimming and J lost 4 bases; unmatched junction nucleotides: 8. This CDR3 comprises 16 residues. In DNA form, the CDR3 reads TGTGCCATCAGCCCTCGACTAGCGGGAGATCCAGATACGCAGTATTTT. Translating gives CAISPRLAGDPDTQYF.

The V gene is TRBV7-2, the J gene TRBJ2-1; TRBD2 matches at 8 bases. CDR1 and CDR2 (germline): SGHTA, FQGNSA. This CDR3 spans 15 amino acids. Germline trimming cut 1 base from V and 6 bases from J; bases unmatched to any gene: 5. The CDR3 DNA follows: TGTGCCAGCAGCTTAGGGGGACTAGACCGCAATGAGCAGTTCTTC. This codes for CASSLGGLDRNEQFF.

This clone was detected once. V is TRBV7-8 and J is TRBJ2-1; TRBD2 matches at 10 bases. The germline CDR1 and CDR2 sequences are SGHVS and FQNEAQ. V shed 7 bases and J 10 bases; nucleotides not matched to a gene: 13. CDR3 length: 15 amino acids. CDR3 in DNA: TGTGCCAGCACCGAGGGAGCGGGAGGGCCCTGGGAGCAGTTCTTC. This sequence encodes CASTEGAGGPWEQFF.

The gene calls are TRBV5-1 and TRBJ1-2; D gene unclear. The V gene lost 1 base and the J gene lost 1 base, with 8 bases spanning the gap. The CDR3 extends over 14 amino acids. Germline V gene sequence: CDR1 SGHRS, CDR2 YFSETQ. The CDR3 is CASSLMGSNYGYTF. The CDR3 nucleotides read TGCGCCAGCAGCTTGATGGGCAGTAACTATGGCTACACCTTC.

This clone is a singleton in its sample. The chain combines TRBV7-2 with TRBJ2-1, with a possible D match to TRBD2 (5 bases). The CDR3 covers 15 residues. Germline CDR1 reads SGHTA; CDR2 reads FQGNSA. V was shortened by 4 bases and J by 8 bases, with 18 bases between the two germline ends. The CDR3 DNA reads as TGTGCCAGCAGCTCACAAGCGGCTGTATGGGATGAGCAGTTCTTC. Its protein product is CASSSQAAVWDEQFF. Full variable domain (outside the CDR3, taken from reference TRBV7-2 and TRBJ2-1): GAGVSQSPSNKVTEKGKDVELRCDPISGHTALYWYRQSLGQGLEFLIYFQGNSAPDKSGLPSDRFSAERTGGSVSTLTIQRTQQEDSAVYLCASSSQAAVWDEQFFGPGTRLTVL.

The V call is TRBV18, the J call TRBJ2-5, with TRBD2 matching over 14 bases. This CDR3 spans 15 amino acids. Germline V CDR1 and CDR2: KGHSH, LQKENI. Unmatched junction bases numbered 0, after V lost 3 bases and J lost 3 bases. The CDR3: CASSPGLAGEETQYF. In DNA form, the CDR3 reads TGTGCCAGCTCACCGGGACTAGCGGGAGAAGAGACCCAGTACTTC.

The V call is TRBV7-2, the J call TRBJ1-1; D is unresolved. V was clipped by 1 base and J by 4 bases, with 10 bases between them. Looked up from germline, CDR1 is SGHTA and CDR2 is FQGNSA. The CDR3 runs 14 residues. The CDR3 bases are TGTGCCAGCAGCTTAGAGCAGGAGGTCACTGAAGCTTTCTTT. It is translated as CASSLEQEVTEAFF.